These T cell receptor beta chains were read from a single sample in a study of blood T cell repertoires in COVID-19. Method: immunoSEQ multiplex PCR; TCRdb's copy keeps in-frame clones and lacks some. The sample has roughly 200,000 clones; 75% to 85% are singletons. The sequenced sample consisted of peripheral blood. The receptors stem from a human donor in a cohort sampled during active COVID-19. Both conserved end residues are part of each CDR3. The order of the fields is V gene, J gene, clone size, CDR3 protein. Clone size appears in some rows only: once, few, many, or a class for an expanded clone.

V gene: TRBV11-3
J gene: TRBJ2-2
clone size: few
CDR3 protein: CASSLAGTGELFF

V gene: TRBV11-2
J gene: TRBJ2-3
clone size: NA
CDR3 protein: CASSQRRDLIRDTQYF

V gene: TRBV4-3
J gene: TRBJ1-1
clone size: NA
CDR3 protein: CASSQDSWALNTEAFF

V gene: TRBV4-2
J gene: TRBJ1-3
clone size: NA
CDR3 protein: CASSQERSFSGNTIYF

V gene: TRBV28
J gene: TRBJ2-7
clone size: NA
CDR3 protein: CASSVIRGQGAHEQYF

V gene: TRBV4-2
J gene: TRBJ2-1
clone size: NA
CDR3 protein: CASSQGGLAGTYNEQFF

V gene: TRBV19
J gene: TRBJ2-7
clone size: NA
CDR3 protein: CASSILGQGNEQYF

V gene: TRBV21-1
J gene: TRBJ2-5
clone size: NA
CDR3 protein: CASSPSNCCAETQYF

V gene: TRBV24-1
J gene: TRBJ2-1
clone size: NA
CDR3 protein: CATSGKPGQGANEQFF

V gene: TRBV11-2
J gene: TRBJ2-7
clone size: NA
CDR3 protein: CASSVRDRAYEQYF

V gene: TRBV28
J gene: TRBJ2-3
clone size: NA
CDR3 protein: CASRDRLAGATDTQYF

V gene: TRBV4-2
J gene: TRBJ2-3
clone size: NA
CDR3 protein: CASSQENRGRTDTQYF

V gene: TRBV6-5
J gene: TRBJ1-2
clone size: NA
CDR3 protein: CASSYERQGPGGYTF

V gene: TRBV19
J gene: TRBJ1-5
clone size: NA
CDR3 protein: CEPGPQHF

V gene: TRBV28
J gene: TRBJ2-3
clone size: NA
CDR3 protein: CASSPVDRAPSDTQYF

V gene: TRBV6-5
J gene: TRBJ1-1
clone size: NA
CDR3 protein: CASSLSPGTRGEAFF

V gene: TRBV5-1
J gene: TRBJ2-7
clone size: NA
CDR3 protein: CASSSTGGVAYEQYF

V gene: TRBV7-8
J gene: TRBJ2-7
clone size: NA
CDR3 protein: CASSLVGTGLYEQYF

V gene: TRBV3-1/TRBV3-2
J gene: TRBJ2-1
clone size: NA
CDR3 protein: CASSQGSGRYEQFF

V gene: TRBV7-9
J gene: TRBJ2-3
clone size: NA
CDR3 protein: CASTPIGGLLTDTQYF

V gene: TRBV6-2/TRBV6-3
J gene: TRBJ1-1
clone size: NA
CDR3 protein: CASSHGVEAFF

V gene: TRBV7-2
J gene: TRBJ2-7
clone size: NA
CDR3 protein: CASSPGLAGAPFSYEQYF

V gene: TRBV3-1/TRBV3-2
J gene: TRBJ2-7
clone size: NA
CDR3 protein: CASSFGPGQGYEQYF

V gene: TRBV5-8
J gene: TRBJ2-1
clone size: NA
CDR3 protein: CASSFRGRDEQFF